The present entry profiles one TCR beta chain with its context. Here immunoSEQ multiplex PCR was the method, and the copy in TCRdb shows in-frame clones only, minus some. Here the sample spans 200,000 to 300,000 clones, approximately 86% being singletons. The data are from a study of blood T cell repertoires in COVID-19. On the study more broadly: The cDNA or gDNA used as material had been derived from T cells, B-cell-depleted T cells, or PBMCs.

The V gene end was trimmed by 3 bases and the J gene end by 2 bases; junction bases not matched to a gene: 0. The V gene's germline CDR1 is SGHRS and CDR2 YFSETQ. There are 14 residues in the CDR3. This chain connects TRBV5-1 to TRBJ1-4; 8 bases are shared with TRBD1. The sequence derives from a woman between 55 and 75 years old who had recovered from COVID-19. The sequenced sample consisted of peripheral blood. CDR3: CASSSGGTNEKLFF. Here the CDR3 DNA reads TGCGCCAGCAGCTCAGGGGGCACTAATGAAAAACTGTTTTTT.